One sample yielded the 30 T cell receptor beta chains listed below, sequenced in a study of blood T cell repertoires in COVID-19. Assay used: immunoSEQ multiplex PCR; TCRdb lists only in-frame clones, some missing. The table shows some 320,000 clones, with roughly 90% occurring only once. Sequenced input: peripheral blood. The receptors come from a woman in her twenties or thirties with COVID-19, enrolled during active disease.

V is TRBV4-1 and J is TRBJ1-6, with D perhaps matching TRBD1 (6 bases). Deletions cut 0 bases from V and 9 bases from J, with 15 bases between. Germline assignment: CDR1 MGHRA and CDR2 YSYEKL. This CDR3 has 16 residues. Here the CDR3 reads CASSQEGTGSASPLHF. The CDR3 DNA sequence: TGCGCCAGCAGCCAAGAAGGAACAGGGTCGGCTTCACCCCTCCACTTT.

This clone came up once. The chain has TRBV24-1 and TRBJ2-7; D is perhaps TRBD1 (5 bases). V lost 1 base to trimming and J lost 3 bases, with 9 bases between them. CDR3 length: 14 amino acids. Germline CDR1 is KGHDR and CDR2 is SFDVKD. The DNA of the CDR3 is TGTGCCACCAGTGATTTTTCCACAGGCTACGAGCAGTACTTC. This sequence encodes CATSDFSTGYEQYF.

This rearrangement joins TRBV7-8 to TRBJ1-4; no reliable D call. Germline CDR1 is SGHVS and CDR2 is FQNEAQ. The CDR3 contains 15 residues. V was pared by 5 bases and J by 0 bases, with 10 bases between. The CDR3 loop is CASSHLRTTNEKLFF. In DNA form, the CDR3 reads TGTGCCAGCAGCCACCTCAGAACAACTAATGAAAAACTGTTTTTT.

The chain has TRBV5-5 and TRBJ2-7; tentatively, D is TRBD2 (5 bases). From germline, CDR1 is SGHKS and CDR2 YYEKEE (reference sequence). V was pared by 3 bases and J by 6 bases, with 10 bases between. The CDR3 consists of 12 residues. The CDR3 DNA is TGTGCCAGCAGCTCGGGGTTCGTCGAGCAGTACTTC. It codes for CASSSGFVEQYF.

This clone was seen only a few times. The chain links TRBV27 to TRBJ2-5, with 11 bases lining up with TRBD1. This CDR3 spans 15 amino acids. The junction had 7 bases not matched to a gene; V was cut back by 5 bases and J by 5 bases. Germline V gene sequence: CDR1 MNHEY, CDR2 SMNVEV (reference sequence). The CDR3 sequence is CASSERTGGTETQYF. For the CDR3, the DNA is TGTGCCAGCAGTGAGAGGACAGGGGGCACGGAGACCCAGTACTTC.

The genes are TRBV6-5 and TRBJ2-3; 15 bases match TRBD2. The germline V gene has CDR1 MNHEY and CDR2 SVGAGI. The CDR3 totals 15 residues. Trimming took 6 bases from V and 6 from J; bases not matched to a gene: 4. The CDR3 is CASSPGTSGGDTQYF. In DNA form, the CDR3 reads TGTGCCAGCAGCCCCGGGACTAGCGGGGGGGATACGCAGTATTTT.

This rearrangement joins TRBV27 to TRBJ1-1; 7 bases fit TRBD1. With V trimmed by 5 bases and J by 6 bases, 9 bases remained unmatched. Germline V gene data show CDR1 as MNHEY and CDR2 as SMNVEV (reference sequence). The CDR3 runs 14 residues. The DNA of the CDR3 is TGTGCCAGCAGTCTTACGCGGGACAGCGCTGAAGCTTTCTTT. Its translation is CASSLTRDSAEAFF.

Only one count was recorded for this clone. This chain joins TRBV2 and TRBJ1-6; possible D gene TRBD1, 5 bases. Per the germline V gene, CDR1 is SNHLY and CDR2 is FYNNEI. The CDR3 extends over 14 amino acids. The CDR3 region has the DNA TGTGCTCGGCGGGGGGGACCTCAAAATTCACCCCTCCACTTT. Protein sequence: CARRGGPQNSPLHF.

The rearrangement links TRBV3-1 (or the pseudogene TRBV3-2) to TRBJ1-4; no definite D call. Germline CDR1 and CDR2: LGHDT and YNNKEL (reference sequence). This CDR3 is 15 amino acids long. V was trimmed by 3 bases and J by 10 bases, leaving 18 bases between them. The CDR3 region is CASSHDGRFGGKLFF. In nucleotides, the CDR3 is TGTGCCAGCAGCCACGACGGGAGATTCGGAGGAAAACTGTTTTTT.

V usage is TRBV27 and J usage is TRBJ2-1, with D maybe TRBD2 (6 bases). With 2 bases removed from V and 5 bases from J, the gap between germline ends came to 7 bases. The germline gives CDR1 MNHEY, CDR2 SMNVEV (reference sequence). The CDR3 consists of 13 residues. The CDR3 reads CASSLGEDNEQFF. The CDR3 nucleotides read TGTGCCAGCAGTTTAGGGGAGGACAATGAGCAGTTCTTC.

The chain joins TRBV5-4 to TRBJ1-2; possibly TRBD1 for D (5 bases). Looked up from germline, CDR1 is SGHNT and CDR2 is YYREEE (reference sequence). V was clipped by 6 bases and J by 2 bases, with 17 bases between them. This CDR3 is built from 15 residues. CDR3 coding DNA: TGTGCCAGCAACTACCAGGGCGGGGGGAACTATGGCTACACCTTC. The encoded protein is CASNYQGGGNYGYTF. The full variable domain, rest sourced from reference TRBV5-4 and TRBJ1-2, is ETGVTQSPTHLIKTRGQQVTLRCSSQSGHNTVSWYQQALGQGPQFIFQYYREEENGRGNFPPRFSGLQFPNYSSELNVNALELDDSALYLCASNYQGGGNYGYTFGSGTRLTVV.

The chain recombines TRBV28 with TRBJ2-3, with 8 bases aligning to TRBD2. V gave up 6 bases and J gave up 0 bases; unmatched junction bases: 5. The CDR3 extends over 15 amino acids. Germline CDR1 reads MDHEN; CDR2 reads SYDVKM. The CDR3 protein is CASSHGGDSTDTQYF. The CDR3 bases are TGTGCCAGCAGCCACGGGGGGGACAGCACAGATACGCAGTATTTT.

J is TRBJ2-7 and V is TRBV7-8; 7 positions agree with TRBD2. Germline CDR1 is SGHVS and CDR2 is FQNEAQ. The J segment lost 0 bases and the V segment lost 2 bases, leaving 4 bases of the junction unmatched. CDR3 length equals 15 residues. CDR3 amino acids: CASSLLPGGSYEQYF. CDR3 nucleotide sequence: TGTGCCAGCAGCTTACTACCGGGGGGCTCCTACGAGCAGTACTTC.

The chain couples TRBV12-5 to TRBJ1-1; 7 nucleotides align to TRBD1. V gave up 5 bases and J gave up 5 bases; unmatched junction bases: 14. Germline CDR1 and CDR2: LGHNT and FRNRAP. The CDR3 consists of 16 residues. Here the CDR3 DNA reads TGTGCTAGTGGTATTCCCCTCGACAGGGTCAGGACTGAAGCTTTCTTT. This sequence encodes CASGIPLDRVRTEAFF.

The chain carries TRBV9 and TRBJ1-4; TRBD1 is a possible D gene (5 bases). Germline lookup yields CDR1 SGDLS and CDR2 YYNGEE. The V and J ends lost 2 bases and 0 bases respectively, with 11 bases between them. This CDR3 has 16 residues. The CDR3 region has the DNA TGTGCCAGCAGCGTGGGGGGGTTGACAACTAATGAAAAACTGTTTTTT. It specifies CASSVGGLTTNEKLFF.

This clone occurred a few times. The chain joins TRBV19 to TRBJ1-1, with TRBD1 matching over 7 bases. The CDR3 sequence is 11 residues long. Germline lookup yields CDR1 LNHDA and CDR2 SQIVND (reference sequence). V dropped 7 bases and J dropped 8; count of bases not matched to a gene: 4. The CDR3 here is CASTWTGEAFF. CDR3 sequence (DNA): TGTGCCAGTACCTGGACAGGAGAAGCTTTCTTT.

The gene calls are TRBV7-9 and TRBJ2-7; 11 bases fit TRBD2. The V segment lost 5 bases and the J segment 0 bases; nucleotides outside the gene matches: 6. The germline V gene encodes CDR1 SEHNR and CDR2 FQNEAQ (reference sequence). The CDR3 runs to 16 residues. The CDR3 loop is CASSLGTSGDSYEQYF. CDR3 sequence (DNA): TGTGCCAGCAGCCTAGGGACTAGCGGAGACTCCTACGAGCAGTACTTC.

The chain employs TRBV9 and TRBJ2-1; 10 bases line up with TRBD2. The CDR3 runs to 15 residues. From germline, CDR1 is SGDLS and CDR2 YYNGEE. J gave up 6 bases and V 4 bases, and 7 bases lay outside the gene matches. CDR3 DNA: TGTGCCAGCAGCCAAGCGGGGGGGCCGGTCAATGAGCAGTTCTTC. As protein: CASSQAGGPVNEQFF.

This clone was counted a single time. The chain uses TRBV4-1 and TRBJ2-3, with 9 bases matching TRBD2. The V gene's germline CDR1 is MGHRA and CDR2 YSYEKL. V gave up 1 base and J gave up 3 bases; unmatched junction bases: 8. This CDR3 spans 17 amino acids. The CDR3: CASSQGPGLAMTDTQYF. CDR3 DNA sequence: TGCGCCAGCAGCCAAGGGCCGGGACTAGCTATGACAGATACGCAGTATTTT.

The chain joins TRBV6-5 to TRBJ2-1, with 8 nucleotides matching TRBD2. This CDR3 contains 16 residues. V dropped 4 bases and J dropped 6; count of bases not matched to a gene: 11. Germline V gene lookup returns CDR1 MNHEY and CDR2 SVGAGI. The CDR3 loop is CASSSTGTSYFNEQFF. The DNA of the CDR3 is TGTGCCAGCAGTTCGACCGGGACTAGTTATTTCAATGAGCAGTTCTTC.

The J gene is TRBJ1-5, the V gene TRBV6-5; perhaps TRBD1 as D (5 bases). Trimming took 5 bases from V and 6 from J, leaving 14 bases between them. Germline V gene sequence: CDR1 MNHEY, CDR2 SVGAGI. The CDR3 extends over 14 amino acids. CDR3 in amino acids: CASSLTQGGQPQHF. CDR3 coding DNA: TGTGCCAGCAGTCTAACTCAGGGTGGTCAGCCCCAGCATTTT.

The DNA for the CDR3 is TGCGCCAGCAGCTTGGACTCCGGACTAGCGGTATCAGATACGCAGTATTTT. Translation: CASSLDSGLAVSDTQYF. The chain recombines TRBV5-1 with TRBJ2-3; 10 bases match TRBD2. With 0 bases clipped from V and 4 bases from J, the junction kept 8 bases outside the gene matches. Germline CDR1 SGHRS, CDR2 YFSETQ. The CDR3 runs 17 residues.

This clone was recorded only once. V gene TRBV7-2 combines with J gene TRBJ2-1; TRBD1 aligns across 7 bases. The ends lost 1 base at V and 5 bases at J; junction bases unmatched: 8. Germline CDR1 reads SGHTA; CDR2 reads FQGNSA. This CDR3 spans 16 amino acids. CDR3 DNA: TGTGCCAGCAGCTTAGAGACAGGGACAATTAACAATGAGCAGTTCTTC. This codes for CASSLETGTINNEQFF.

This chain connects TRBV4-1 to TRBJ2-3; D is perhaps TRBD1 (5 bases). Deletions cut 4 bases from V and 2 bases from J, with 10 bases between. Germline V lookup: CDR1 MGHRA, CDR2 YSYEKL. The CDR3 is made up of 14 amino acids. The CDR3 DNA reads TGCGCCAGCAGCCGCCTAGGGGTCACAGATACGCAGTATTTT. This encodes CASSRLGVTDTQYF.

V usage is TRBV28 and J usage is TRBJ1-2; the match to TRBD1 covers 9 bases. Germline values: CDR1 MDHEN, CDR2 SYDVKM. The ends lost 7 bases at V and 3 bases at J; junction bases unmatched: 6. This CDR3 contains 14 residues. CDR3 DNA: TGTGCCAGCATGAGGGACAGGGCCTACTATGGCTACACCTTC. Amino acid sequence: CASMRDRAYYGYTF.

The CDR3 sequence: CASTQRGYGYTF. CDR3 nucleotide sequence: TGTGCCAGCACCCAAAGGGGCTATGGCTACACCTTC. The chain recombines TRBV2 with TRBJ1-2; tentatively, D is TRBD1 (5 bases). Trimming cost V 7 bases and J 4 bases, with 10 bases left between them. The length of the CDR3 is 12 residues. Per the germline V gene, CDR1 is SNHLY and CDR2 is FYNNEI.

V and J are TRBV12-3 or TRBV12-4 and TRBJ2-7; 8 nucleotides line up with TRBD1. Trimming took 6 bases from V and 6 from J; bases not matched to a gene: 7. CDR3 size: 13 residues. CDR3 amino acids: CASSKQGEGEQYF. The CDR3, as DNA: TGTGCCAGCAGCAAACAGGGGGAAGGCGAGCAGTACTTC.

V usage is TRBV27 and J usage is TRBJ2-6; 8 nucleotides match TRBD1. This CDR3 has 17 residues. J was trimmed by 4 bases and V by 4 bases; bases with no gene match: 9. From germline, CDR1 is MNHEY and CDR2 SMNVEV (reference sequence). The CDR3 sequence is CASSSVDRARGANVLTF. For the CDR3, the DNA is TGTGCCAGCAGTTCAGTGGACAGGGCGAGAGGGGCCAACGTCCTGACTTTC.

The V call is TRBV27, the J call TRBJ2-3, with 8 bases matching TRBD2. Germline trimming cut 11 bases from V and 5 bases from J; bases unmatched to any gene: 21. This CDR3 has 17 residues. CDR1 and CDR2 (germline): MNHEY, SMNVEV (reference sequence). The CDR3 DNA sequence: TGTGCCTCCGGGGGGGGGCGGGGGGACCAATGGGGAGATACGCAGTATTTT. Translating it yields CASGGGRGDQWGDTQYF.

The count of this clone is one. The chain uses TRBV6-6 and TRBJ2-7; 9 positions agree with TRBD2. The CDR3 contains 14 residues. From germline, CDR1 is MNHNY and CDR2 SVGAGI (reference sequence). The V segment lost 8 bases and the J segment 6 bases; nucleotides outside the gene matches: 11. The CDR3 loop is CASSGSGGRVEQYF. CDR3 DNA sequence: TGTGCCAGCTCAGGGAGCGGGGGGCGGGTCGAGCAGTACTTC.